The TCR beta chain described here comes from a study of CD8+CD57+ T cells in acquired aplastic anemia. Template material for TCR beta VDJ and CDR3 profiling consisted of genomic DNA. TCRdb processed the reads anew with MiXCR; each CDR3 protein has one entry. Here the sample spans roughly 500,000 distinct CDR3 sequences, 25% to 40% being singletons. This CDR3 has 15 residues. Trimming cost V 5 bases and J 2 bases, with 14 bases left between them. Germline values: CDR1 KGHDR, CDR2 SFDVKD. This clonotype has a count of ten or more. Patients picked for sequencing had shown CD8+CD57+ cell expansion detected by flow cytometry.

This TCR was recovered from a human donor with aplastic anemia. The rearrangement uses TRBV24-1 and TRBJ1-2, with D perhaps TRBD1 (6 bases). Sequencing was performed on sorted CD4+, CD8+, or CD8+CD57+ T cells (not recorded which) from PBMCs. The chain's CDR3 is CATSGGRGANYGYTF. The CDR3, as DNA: TGTGCCACCAGTGGTGGGCGGGGGGCCAACTATGGCTACACCTTC.